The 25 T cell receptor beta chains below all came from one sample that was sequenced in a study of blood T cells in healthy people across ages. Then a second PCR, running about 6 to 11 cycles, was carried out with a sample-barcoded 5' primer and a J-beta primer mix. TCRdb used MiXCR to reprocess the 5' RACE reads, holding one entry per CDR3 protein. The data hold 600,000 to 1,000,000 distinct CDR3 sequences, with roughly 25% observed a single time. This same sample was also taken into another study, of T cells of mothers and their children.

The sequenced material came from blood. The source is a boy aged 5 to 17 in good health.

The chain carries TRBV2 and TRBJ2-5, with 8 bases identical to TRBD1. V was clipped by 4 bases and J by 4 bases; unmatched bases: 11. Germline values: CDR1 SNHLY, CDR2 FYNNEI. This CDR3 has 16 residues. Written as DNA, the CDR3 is TGTGCCAGCAGTGGGACAGGGAATTGGGGCTTAGAGACCCAGTACTTC. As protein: CASSGTGNWGLETQYF.

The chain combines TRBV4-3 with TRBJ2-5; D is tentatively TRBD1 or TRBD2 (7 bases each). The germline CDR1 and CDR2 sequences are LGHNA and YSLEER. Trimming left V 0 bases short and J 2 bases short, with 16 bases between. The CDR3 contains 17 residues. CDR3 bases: TGCGCCAGCAGCCAAGATCGTACCAGGGGGGGACAAGAGACCCAGTACTTC. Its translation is CASSQDRTRGGQETQYF.

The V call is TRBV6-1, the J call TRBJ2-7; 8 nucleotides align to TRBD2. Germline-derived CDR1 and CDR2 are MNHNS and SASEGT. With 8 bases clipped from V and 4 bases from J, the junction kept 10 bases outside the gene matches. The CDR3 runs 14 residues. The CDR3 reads CASLNSGDGYEQYF. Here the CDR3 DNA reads TGTGCCAGCCTAAATAGCGGGGACGGGTACGAGCAGTACTTC.

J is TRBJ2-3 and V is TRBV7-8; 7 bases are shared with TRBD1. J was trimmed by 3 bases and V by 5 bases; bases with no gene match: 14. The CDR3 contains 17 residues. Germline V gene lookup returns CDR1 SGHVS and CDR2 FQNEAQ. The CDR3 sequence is CASSVHRGPYNTDTQYF. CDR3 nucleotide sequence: TGTGCCAGCAGCGTACACAGGGGACCCTACAATACAGATACGCAGTATTTT.

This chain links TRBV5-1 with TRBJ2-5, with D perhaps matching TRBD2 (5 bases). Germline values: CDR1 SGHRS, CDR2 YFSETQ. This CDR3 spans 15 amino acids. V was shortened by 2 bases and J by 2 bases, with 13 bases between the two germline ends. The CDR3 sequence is CASSLAPRGQETQYF. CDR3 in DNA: TGCGCCAGCAGCTTAGCCCCGAGAGGGCAAGAGACCCAGTACTTC.

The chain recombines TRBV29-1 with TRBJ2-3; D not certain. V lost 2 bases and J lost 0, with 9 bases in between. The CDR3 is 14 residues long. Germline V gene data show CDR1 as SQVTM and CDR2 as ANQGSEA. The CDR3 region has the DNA TGCAGCGTTGAAAGCTGGCCCAGCACAGATACGCAGTATTTT. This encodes CSVESWPSTDTQYF.

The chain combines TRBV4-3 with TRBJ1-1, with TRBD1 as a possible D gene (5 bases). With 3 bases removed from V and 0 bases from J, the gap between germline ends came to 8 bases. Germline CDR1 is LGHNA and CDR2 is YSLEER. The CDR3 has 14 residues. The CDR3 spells CASSQLGLNTEAFF. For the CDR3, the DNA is TGCGCCAGCAGCCAGTTGGGGCTGAACACTGAAGCTTTCTTT.

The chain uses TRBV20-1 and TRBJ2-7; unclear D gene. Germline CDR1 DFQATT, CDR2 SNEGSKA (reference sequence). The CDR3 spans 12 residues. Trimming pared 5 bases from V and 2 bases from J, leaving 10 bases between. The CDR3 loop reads CSAPGRAYEQYF. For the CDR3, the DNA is TGCAGTGCTCCCGGACGGGCCTACGAGCAGTACTTC.

As DNA, the CDR3 is TGTGCCAGCAGTCCCTCTAGGGGGCGGAGCACAGATACGCAGTATTTT. Translated, it gives CASSPSRGRSTDTQYF. This chain uses TRBV6-6 with TRBJ2-3; 7 bases map to TRBD1. The V and J ends lost 5 bases and 0 bases, in that order; junction bases with no gene match: 8. Looked up from germline, CDR1 is MNHNY and CDR2 is SVGAGI (reference sequence). The CDR3 has 16 residues.

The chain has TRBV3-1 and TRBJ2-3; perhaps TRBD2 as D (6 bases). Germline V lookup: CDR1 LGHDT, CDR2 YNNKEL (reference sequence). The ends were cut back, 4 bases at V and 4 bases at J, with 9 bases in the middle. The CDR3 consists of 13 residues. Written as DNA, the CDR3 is TGTGCCAGCAGCCGGGAGGTCTCAGATACGCAGTATTTT. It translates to CASSREVSDTQYF.

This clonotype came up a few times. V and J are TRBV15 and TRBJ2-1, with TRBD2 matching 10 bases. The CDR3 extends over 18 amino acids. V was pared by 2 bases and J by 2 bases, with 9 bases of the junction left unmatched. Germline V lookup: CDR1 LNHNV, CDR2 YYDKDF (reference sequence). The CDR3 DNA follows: TGTGCCACCAGCAGATTTTCCCTAAGCGGGGGGGCCTACAATGAGCAGTTCTTC. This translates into CATSRFSLSGGAYNEQFF.

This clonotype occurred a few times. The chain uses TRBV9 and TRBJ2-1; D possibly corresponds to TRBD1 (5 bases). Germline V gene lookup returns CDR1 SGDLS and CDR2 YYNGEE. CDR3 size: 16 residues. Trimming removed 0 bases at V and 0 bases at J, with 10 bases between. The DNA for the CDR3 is TGTGCCAGCAGCGTAGAAGGGGCAGTCTCCTACAATGAGCAGTTCTTC. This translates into CASSVEGAVSYNEQFF.

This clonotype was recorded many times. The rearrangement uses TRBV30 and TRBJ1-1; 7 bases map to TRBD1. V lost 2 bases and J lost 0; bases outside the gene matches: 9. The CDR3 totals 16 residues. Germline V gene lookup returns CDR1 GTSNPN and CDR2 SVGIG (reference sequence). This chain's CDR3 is CAWSTGTASMNTEAFF. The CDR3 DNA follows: TGTGCCTGGAGTACGGGGACAGCATCGATGAACACTGAAGCTTTCTTT.

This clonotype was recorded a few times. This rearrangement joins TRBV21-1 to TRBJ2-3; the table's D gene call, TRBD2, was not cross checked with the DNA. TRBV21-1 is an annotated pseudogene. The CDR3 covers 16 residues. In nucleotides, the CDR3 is TGTGCCAGCAGCCCGAGAGAGGTGGGGGGAGGAGATACGCAGTATTTT. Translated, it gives CASSPREVGGGDTQYF.

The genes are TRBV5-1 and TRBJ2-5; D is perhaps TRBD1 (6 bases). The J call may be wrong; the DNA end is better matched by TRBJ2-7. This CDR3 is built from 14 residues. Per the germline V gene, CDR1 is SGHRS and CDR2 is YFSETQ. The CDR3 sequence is CASSLAAAGDEQYF. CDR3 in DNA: TGCGCCAGCAGCTTGGCCGCGGCAGGGGACGAGCAGTACTTC.

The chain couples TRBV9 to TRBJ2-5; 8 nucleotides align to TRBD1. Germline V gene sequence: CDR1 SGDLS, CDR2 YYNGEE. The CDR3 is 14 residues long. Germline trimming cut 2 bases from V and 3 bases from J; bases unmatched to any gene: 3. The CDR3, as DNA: TGTGCCAGCAGCGTCCAGGGGGCGGAAGAGACCCAGTACTTC. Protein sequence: CASSVQGAEETQYF.

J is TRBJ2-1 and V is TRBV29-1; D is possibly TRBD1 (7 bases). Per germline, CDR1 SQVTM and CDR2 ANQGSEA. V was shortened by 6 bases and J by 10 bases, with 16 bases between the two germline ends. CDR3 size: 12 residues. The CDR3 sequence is CSVEGTAPEQFF. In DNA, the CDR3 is TGCAGCGTGGAGGGGACAGCTCCAGAGCAGTTCTTC.

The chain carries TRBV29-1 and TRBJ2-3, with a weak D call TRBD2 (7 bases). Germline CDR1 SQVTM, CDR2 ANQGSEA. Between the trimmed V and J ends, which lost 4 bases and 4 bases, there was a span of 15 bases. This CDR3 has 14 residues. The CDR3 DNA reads TGCAGCGTTGGGTTCCAGGGGAGGGCAGATACGCAGTATTTT. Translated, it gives CSVGFQGRADTQYF.

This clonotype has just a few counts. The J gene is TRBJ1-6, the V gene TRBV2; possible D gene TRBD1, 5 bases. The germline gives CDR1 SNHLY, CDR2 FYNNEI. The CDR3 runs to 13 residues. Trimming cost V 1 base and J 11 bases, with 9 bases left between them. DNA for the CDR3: TGTGCCAGCAGTGAAGACGGGGCGGCACCCCTCCACTTT. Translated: CASSEDGAAPLHF.

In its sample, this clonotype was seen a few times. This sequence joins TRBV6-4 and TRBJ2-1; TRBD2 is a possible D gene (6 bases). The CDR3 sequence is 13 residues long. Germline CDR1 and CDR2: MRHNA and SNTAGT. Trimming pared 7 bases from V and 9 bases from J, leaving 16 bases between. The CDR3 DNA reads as TGTGCCAGCACGCGGGACGTTGAGGGTGAGCAGTTCTTC. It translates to CASTRDVEGEQFF.

CDR3 DNA sequence: TGTGCCAGCAGTTTCCTGGCAGGTTATGGCTACACCTTC. It is translated as CASSFLAGYGYTF. This chain links TRBV12-3 or TRBV12-4 with TRBJ1-2; D uncertain. Between the trimmed V and J ends, which lost 3 bases and 5 bases, there was a span of 10 bases. This CDR3 region has 13 residues.

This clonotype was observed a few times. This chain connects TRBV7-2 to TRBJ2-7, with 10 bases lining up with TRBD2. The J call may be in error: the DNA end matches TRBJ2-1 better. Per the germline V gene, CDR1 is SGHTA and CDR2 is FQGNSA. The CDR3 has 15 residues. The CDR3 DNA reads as TGTGCCAGCAGCTTAGGTATAGCGGGGGGCAATGAGCAGTTCTTC. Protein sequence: CASSLGIAGGNEQFF.

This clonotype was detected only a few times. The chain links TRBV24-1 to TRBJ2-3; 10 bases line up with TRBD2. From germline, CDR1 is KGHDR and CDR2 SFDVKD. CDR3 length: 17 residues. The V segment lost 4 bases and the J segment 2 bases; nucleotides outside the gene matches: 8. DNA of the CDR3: TGTGCCACCAGTGAACCTAGCGGGGGAGCCAACACAGATACGCAGTATTTT. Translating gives CATSEPSGGANTDTQYF.

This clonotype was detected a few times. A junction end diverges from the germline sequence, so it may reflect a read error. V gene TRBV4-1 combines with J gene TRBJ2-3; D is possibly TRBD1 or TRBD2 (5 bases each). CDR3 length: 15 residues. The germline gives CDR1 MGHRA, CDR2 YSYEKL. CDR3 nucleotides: TGCGCCAGCAGCCAAGTCCCAGGGAGCACAGATGCGCAGTATTTT. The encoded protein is CASSQVPGSTDAQYF.

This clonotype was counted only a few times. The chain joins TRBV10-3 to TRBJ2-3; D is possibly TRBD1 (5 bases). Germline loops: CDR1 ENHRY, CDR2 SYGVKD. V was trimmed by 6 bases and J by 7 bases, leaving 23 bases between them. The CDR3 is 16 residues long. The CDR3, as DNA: TGTGCCATCAGCGGACCGCCAGGGCGTTCCCCTAATACGCAGTATTTT. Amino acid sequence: CAISGPPGRSPNTQYF.